This T cell receptor beta chain emerged from a study of coeliac disease. Across the whole study: Disease groups: newly diagnosed active, refractory type I, gluten-free-diet controlled. The study queried TRBV7-2 bias without high-resolution HLA data. Study findings and constraints: Control samples showed higher TRB and TRG clonality than intraepithelial and lamina propria samples in active celiac disease. Intraepithelial and lamina propria fractions were not highly pure. Largely private TRB repertoires meant most sequences were sample-unique.

Clones were sequenced by immunoSEQ multiplex PCR, and TCRdb holds only the in-frame ones, with some missing. The sample lists approximately 3,000 clones, under 65% occurring once. V was pared by 0 bases and J by 2 bases, with 11 bases between. The CDR3 spans 15 residues. CDR1 SGHNT and CDR2 YYREEE come from the germline V gene (reference sequence). About this clone itself: Its antigen remains unidentified.

This receptor was obtained from a man aged 50 to 59 with active celiac disease. The sample comprised intraepithelial lymphocytes from the gut. The genes are TRBV5-4 and TRBJ2-5; D is unresolved. The CDR3, as DNA: TGTGCCAGCAGCTTGGTGAACGGCGGTCAAGAGACCCAGTACTTC. It specifies CASSLVNGGQETQYF.